These 5 T cell receptor beta chains were all obtained from the same sample, sequenced in a study of sequential checkpoint blockade in melanoma. Treatment indicated: randomized to nivolumab then ipilimumab (arm A) or the reverse (arm B). Only in-frame clones appear in the TCRdb table, and some are missing; sequencing was by immunoSEQ multiplex PCR. Of 34,000 or so clones in the sample, more than 70% were seen once. Sample: CD8+ T cells sorted from blood (inferred from file names), taken from a patient given nivolumab and ipilimumab in sequence. All receptors derive from a human donor with melanoma.

The chain carries TRBV7-6 and TRBJ2-1, with 10 positions matching TRBD2. This CDR3 has 15 residues. Looked up from germline, CDR1 is SGHVS and CDR2 is FNYEAQ. V lost 1 base and J lost 6; bases outside the gene matches: 3. The CDR3 DNA is TGTGCCAGCAGCTTAGGCAGCGGGGGGGCCAATGAGCAGTTCTTC. It is translated as CASSLGSGGANEQFF.

The J gene is TRBJ2-1, the V gene TRBV7-2; D call uncertain. The CDR3 length is 12 residues. The V end lost 3 bases, the J end lost 12 bases, and 12 bases lay between the germline ends. Per the germline V gene, CDR1 is SGHTA and CDR2 is FQGNSA. The CDR3 sequence: CASSFSPPWQFF. The CDR3 coding sequence is TGTGCCAGCAGCTTCTCCCCCCCCTGGCAGTTCTTC.

CDR3 sequence reads: CASSLFVGVEAFF. Written as DNA, the CDR3 is TGTGCCAGCAGTTTGTTTGTGGGAGTGGAAGCTTTCTTT. The rearrangement links TRBV6-5 to TRBJ1-1, with unresolved D. V shed 4 bases and J shed 8 bases, with 14 bases lying between them. The CDR3 contains 13 residues. CDR1 is MNHEY and CDR2 is SVGAGI in the germline V gene.

The chain carries TRBV6-5 and TRBJ2-5; weak D call: TRBD1 (6 bases). Between the trimmed V and J ends, which lost 6 bases and 5 bases, there was a span of 16 bases. The CDR3 runs 14 residues. CDR1 MNHEY and CDR2 SVGAGI come from the germline V gene. The DNA for the CDR3 is TGTGCCAGCAGAGATTACAGGGAAGGCGAGACCCAGTACTTC. The encoded protein is CASRDYREGETQYF.

CDR3 sequence: CAWGPGGYNEQFF. The CDR3 DNA sequence: TGTGCCTGGGGACCGGGGGGTTACAATGAGCAGTTCTTC. The chain carries TRBV30 and TRBJ2-1, with TRBD2 identical over 7 bases. The CDR3 loop spans 13 amino acids. Germline CDR1 reads GTSNPN; CDR2 reads SVGIG (reference sequence). Unmatched junction bases numbered 5, after V lost 5 bases and J lost 4 bases.